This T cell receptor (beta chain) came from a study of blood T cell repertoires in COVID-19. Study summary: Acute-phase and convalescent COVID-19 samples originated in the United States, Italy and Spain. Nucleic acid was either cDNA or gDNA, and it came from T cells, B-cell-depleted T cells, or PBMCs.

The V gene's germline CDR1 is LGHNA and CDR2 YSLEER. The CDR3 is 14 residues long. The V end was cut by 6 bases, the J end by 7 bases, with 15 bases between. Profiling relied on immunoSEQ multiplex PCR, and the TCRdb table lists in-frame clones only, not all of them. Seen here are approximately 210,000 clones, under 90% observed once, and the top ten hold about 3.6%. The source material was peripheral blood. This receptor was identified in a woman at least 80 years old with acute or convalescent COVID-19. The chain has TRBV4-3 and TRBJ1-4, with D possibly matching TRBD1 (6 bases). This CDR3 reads CASSPQGPVEKLFF. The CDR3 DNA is TGCGCCAGCAGTCCGCAGGGGCCTGTTGAAAAACTGTTTTTT.